These 17 T cell receptor beta chains came from one sample sequenced in a study of Graves' ophthalmopathy and Graves' hyperthyroidism. Amplified material comprised TCR beta CDR3 regions derived from RNA transcripts. An opening RT-PCR round employed HTBI primers and preceded a second-round multiplex PCR. TCRdb called the multiplex PCR reads again in MiXCR, with one record for every CDR3 protein. This repertoire shows around 43,000 distinct CDR3 sequences, over 40% found once; its top ten account for 18%. The sample comprised peripheral blood. Receptors originate from an adult man with Graves' ophthalmopathy.

This clonotype was seen a handful of times. Germline is not matched at one junction end, which may reflect a read error. The J gene is TRBJ2-3, the V gene TRBV7-7; no definite D call. Looked up from germline, CDR1 is SSHAT and CDR2 is FNYEAQ (reference sequence). The CDR3 is 14 residues long. Here the CDR3 reads CASSYLGDPDTQYF. DNA for the CDR3: TGTGCTAGCAGCTACCTCGGCGACCCCGATACGCAGTATTTT.

The chain uses TRBV7-3 and TRBJ1-2; the D gene is possibly TRBD1 (5 bases). Deletions cut 5 bases from V and 7 bases from J, with 14 bases between. CDR1 is SGHTA and CDR2 is FQGTGA in the germline V gene. The CDR3 is made up of 13 amino acids. CDR3 residues: CASSPGYEGGYTF. CDR3 coding DNA: TGTGCCAGCAGCCCAGGGTACGAGGGTGGCTACACCTTC.

Ten or more counts support this clonotype. This rearrangement joins TRBV6-2 or TRBV6-3 to TRBJ2-7; TRBD2 aligns across 10 bases. Trimming at V came to 2 bases and at J to 2 bases, leaving 6 bases not matched to a gene. This CDR3 has 16 residues. The germline gives CDR1 MNHEY, CDR2 SVGEGT. The CDR3 DNA is TGTGCCAGCAGTTACAACCGGGGGACTAGCGCCTACGAGCAGTACGTC. Its translation: CASSYNRGTSAYEQYV.

The rearrangement joins TRBV11-1 to TRBJ1-4; TRBD1 is a possible D gene (6 bases). V lost 4 bases, J lost 3 bases, and 15 bases lay in between. The CDR3 has 16 residues. Germline CDR1 SGHAT, CDR2 FQDESV (reference sequence). In nucleotides, the CDR3 is TGTGCCAGCAGCTCCCGGGGGGCGGGGGCTAATGAAAAACTGTTTTTT. It encodes CASSSRGAGANEKLFF.

This CDR3 reads CASSLAGGPADTQYF. For the CDR3, the DNA is TGTGCCAGCAGCTTAGCAGGCGGGCCTGCAGATACGCAGTATTTT. The chain has TRBV11-3 and TRBJ2-3; TRBD2 might be the D (5 bases). Germline assignment: CDR1 SGHNT and CDR2 YENEEA. Trimming removed 1 base from V and 4 bases from J, with 12 bases in between. This CDR3 is 15 amino acids long.

This clonotype was counted many times. CDR3 coding DNA: TGCAGTGCTAGAGATCCGGGACAGGTTAACACTGAAGCTTTCTTT. This translates into CSARDPGQVNTEAFF. The chain carries TRBV20-1 and TRBJ1-1, with 8 positions matching TRBD1. Germline V gene sequence: CDR1 DFQATT, CDR2 SNEGSKA (reference sequence). This CDR3 is built from 15 residues. Trimming took 0 bases from V and 2 from J; bases not matched to a gene: 5.

This clonotype rates as medium-sized. The chain uses TRBV9 and TRBJ1-6, with TRBD1 identical over 9 bases. Germline CDR1 is SGDLS and CDR2 is YYNGEE. The CDR3 covers 15 residues. V gave up 4 bases and J gave up 10 bases; unmatched junction bases: 9. The CDR3 coding sequence is TGTGCCAGCAGCCGACGGGACAGGGAAGGATCACCCCTCCACTTT. Translation: CASSRRDREGSPLHF.

This clonotype appeared many times. V is TRBV3-2 and J is TRBJ2-7. TRBV3-2 is described as a pseudogene. The CDR3 consists of 13 residues. CDR3 sequence (DNA): TGTGCCAGCAGCCAACCCGACGGCTACGAGCAGTACGTC. Its translation: CASSQPDGYEQYV.

The rearrangement uses TRBV12-3 or TRBV12-4 and TRBJ2-5; either TRBD1 or TRBD2 may supply D (6 bases each). Trimming pared 3 bases from V and 9 bases from J, leaving 17 bases between. CDR3 length equals 14 residues. This CDR3 is CASSLGGSGQPQYF. CDR3 nucleotides: TGTGCCAGCAGTTTGGGGGGAAGTGGACAGCCCCAGTACTTC.

This sequence joins TRBV11-2 and TRBJ2-2; D gene ambiguous. Trimming cost V 5 bases and J 6 bases, with 10 bases left between them. The CDR3 spans 13 residues. Per germline, CDR1 SGHAT and CDR2 FQNNGV. The CDR3 DNA follows: TGTGCCAGCAGCAACACCATTCCCGGGGAGCTGTTTTTT. It yields the protein CASSNTIPGELFF.

The table lists this clonotype with many counts. The rearrangement uses TRBV5-1 and TRBJ2-3; 10 nucleotides agree with TRBD2. Unmatched junction bases numbered 12, after V lost 7 bases and J lost 4 bases. The CDR3 is made up of 16 amino acids. Germline V gene sequence: CDR1 SGHRS, CDR2 YFSETQ. The CDR3 coding sequence is TGCGCCAGCTCAGGGAGCGGGGGGGCGGGTCCAGATACGCAGTATTTT. Its protein is CASSGSGGAGPDTQYF.

This clonotype was counted many times. V usage is TRBV7-3 and J usage is TRBJ2-3; 9 positions agree with TRBD2. CDR3 length equals 15 residues. The V gene end was trimmed by 1 base and the J gene end by 9 bases; junction bases not matched to a gene: 8. The germline V gene encodes CDR1 SGHTA and CDR2 FQGTGA. In DNA, the CDR3 is TGTGCCAGCAGCTTAAGGGGCGGGAGGGTCGAGACGCAGTATTTT. Amino acids: CASSLRGGRVETQYF.

V is TRBV6-5 and J is TRBJ1-5; possibly TRBD1 for D (6 bases). Per the germline V gene, CDR1 is MNHEY and CDR2 is SVGAGI. This CDR3 comprises 15 residues. V was trimmed by 5 bases and J by 2 bases, leaving 13 bases between them. The CDR3, as DNA: TGTGCCAGCAGTAAGACGGCAGGGGGCAATCAGCCCCAGCATTTT. This codes for CASSKTAGGNQPQHF.

This clonotype has ten or more counts. The chain is built from TRBV6-5 and TRBJ2-7; 10 bases map to TRBD1. V shed 5 bases and J 4 bases; nucleotides not matched to a gene: 8. The CDR3 consists of 15 residues. The germline V gene encodes CDR1 MNHEY and CDR2 SVGAGI. CDR3 DNA sequence: TGTGCCAGCAGTGCCTCCGGGACAGGGGCGTACGAGCAGTACGTC. The encoded protein is CASSASGTGAYEQYV.

This clonotype was recorded many times. CDR3 protein: CASSPGTDTQYF. The CDR3 nucleotides are TGTGCCAGCTCACCGGGAACAGATACGCAGTATTTT. This chain joins TRBV18 and TRBJ2-3; the D is unclear. The CDR3 has 12 amino acids. CDR1 and CDR2 (germline): KGHSH, LQKENI. Deletions cut 3 bases from V and 3 bases from J, with 4 bases between.

This chain connects TRBV15 to TRBJ2-2; 9 nucleotides align to TRBD2. The J segment lost 5 bases and the V segment lost 0 bases, leaving 4 bases of the junction unmatched. Germline lookup yields CDR1 LNHNV and CDR2 YYDKDF (reference sequence). The CDR3 is 16 residues long. The CDR3 DNA is TGTGCCACCAGCAGAGATTTGGCGGGAGGGACCGGGGAGCTGTTTTTT. Residues: CATSRDLAGGTGELFF.

V and J are TRBV7-3 and TRBJ2-1, with 11 bases fitting TRBD2. In germline, CDR1 is SGHTA, CDR2 FQGTGA. Trimming removed 1 base from V and 6 bases from J; junction bases left unmatched: 2. The CDR3 is 15 amino acids. The CDR3 loop reads CASSLNSGGGNEQFF. The CDR3 DNA reads as TGTGCCAGCAGCTTAAATAGCGGGGGGGGCAATGAGCAGTTCTTC.